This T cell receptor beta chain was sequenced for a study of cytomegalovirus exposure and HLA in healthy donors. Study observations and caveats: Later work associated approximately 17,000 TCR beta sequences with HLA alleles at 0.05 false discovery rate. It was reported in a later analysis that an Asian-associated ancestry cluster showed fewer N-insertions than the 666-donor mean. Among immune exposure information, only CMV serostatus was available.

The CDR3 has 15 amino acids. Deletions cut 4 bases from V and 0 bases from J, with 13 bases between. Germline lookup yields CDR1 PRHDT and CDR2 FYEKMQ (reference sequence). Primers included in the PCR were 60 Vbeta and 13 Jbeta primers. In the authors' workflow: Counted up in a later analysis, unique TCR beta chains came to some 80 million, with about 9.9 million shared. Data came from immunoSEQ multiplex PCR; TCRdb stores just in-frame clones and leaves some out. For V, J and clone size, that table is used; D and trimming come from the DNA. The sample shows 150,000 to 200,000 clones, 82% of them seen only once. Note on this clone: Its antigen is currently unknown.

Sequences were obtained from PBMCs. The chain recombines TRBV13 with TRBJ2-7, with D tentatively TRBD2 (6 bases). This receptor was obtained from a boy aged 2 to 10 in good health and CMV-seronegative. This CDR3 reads CASSSRLGGSYEQYF. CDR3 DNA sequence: TGTGCCAGCAGCTCCCGGCTGGGGGGCTCCTACGAGCAGTACTTC.